The clone carrying this T cell receptor (beta chain) was detected ten times or more. The antigen is not known. The sample belongs to a study of read filtering for tumor transcriptome and immune sequencing. Study overall: Under 10 patients were R-ISS I, more than 15 were R-ISS II, 7 were R-ISS III. RNA-seq yielded only about 75 to 1,400 TCR reads, IR-seq about 4 to 10.27 million. Overall study results and limits: In IR-seq, single-read clonotypes were roughly 80% of clonotypes but around 4% of reads. The CD138-negative fraction was mixed bone marrow immune cells, not pure T cells.

Molecular barcoded adaptors covering alpha/delta and beta/gamma chains were used on roughly 400 ng RNA. TCRdb passed the reads through MiXCR, listing each CDR3 protein once. The sample holds over 80,000 distinct CDR3 sequences, 9% to 15% seen once. The germline V gene encodes CDR1 SGHRS and CDR2 YFSETQ. Trimming removed 4 bases from V and 0 bases from J; junction bases left unmatched: 3. The CDR3 extends over 16 amino acids. This sequence was found in a donor at least 40 years old with multiple myeloma. The sample was a population of CD138-negative cells sorted from bone marrow. V usage is TRBV5-1 and J usage is TRBJ2-2; 10 bases are a match to TRBD2. For the CDR3, the DNA is TGCGCCAGCAGCCCAGGGACTAGCGCGAACACCGGGGAGCTGTTTTTT. Translation gives CASSPGTSANTGELFF.